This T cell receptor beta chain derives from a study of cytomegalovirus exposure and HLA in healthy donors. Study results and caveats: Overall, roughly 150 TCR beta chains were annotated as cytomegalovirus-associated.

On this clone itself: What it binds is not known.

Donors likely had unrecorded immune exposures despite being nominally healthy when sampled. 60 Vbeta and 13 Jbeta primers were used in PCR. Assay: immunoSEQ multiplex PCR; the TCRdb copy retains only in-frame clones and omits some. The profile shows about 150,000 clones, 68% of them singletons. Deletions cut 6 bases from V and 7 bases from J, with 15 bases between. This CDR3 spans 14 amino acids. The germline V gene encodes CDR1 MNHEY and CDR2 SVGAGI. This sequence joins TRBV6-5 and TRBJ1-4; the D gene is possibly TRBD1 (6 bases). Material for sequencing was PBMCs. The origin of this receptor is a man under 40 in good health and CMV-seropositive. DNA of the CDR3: TGTGCCAGCAGCCTCGGGACAAGGGGTGAAAAACTGTTTTTT. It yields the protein CASSLGTRGEKLFF.